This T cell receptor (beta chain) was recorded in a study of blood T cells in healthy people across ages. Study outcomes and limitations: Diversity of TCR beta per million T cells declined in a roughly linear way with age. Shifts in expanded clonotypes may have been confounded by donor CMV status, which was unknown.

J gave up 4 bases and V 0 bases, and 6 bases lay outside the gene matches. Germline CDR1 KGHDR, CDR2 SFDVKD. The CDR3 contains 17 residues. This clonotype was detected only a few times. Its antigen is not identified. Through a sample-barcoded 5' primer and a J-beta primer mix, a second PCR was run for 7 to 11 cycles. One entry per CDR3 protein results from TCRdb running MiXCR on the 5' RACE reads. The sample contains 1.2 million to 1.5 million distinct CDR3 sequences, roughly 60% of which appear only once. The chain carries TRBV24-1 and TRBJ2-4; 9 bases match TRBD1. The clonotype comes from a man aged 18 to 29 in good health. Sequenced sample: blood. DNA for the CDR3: TGTGCCACCAGTGATTTGCGGGGACAGGGCAGAAAAAACATTCAGTACTTC. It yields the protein CATSDLRGQGRKNIQYF.